Below are 31 T cell receptor beta chains sequenced from a single sample in a study of T cells in women clearing cervical HPV infection. The method was immunoSEQ multiplex PCR; TCRdb's version includes in-frame clones alone and lacks a portion of them. The data include roughly 48,000 clones; the top ten clones carry under 2%. The sample was blood buffy coat. The origin of the receptors is a woman aged 18 to 69 with a cervical HPV16 infection that either progressed to CIN3+ or cleared (not recorded which).

About this clone: The read terminates 3 residues before the CDR3 end, so the remaining end is supplied by the germline J gene. This chain uses TRBV20-1 with TRBJ1-3; TRBD1 matches at 8 bases. The CDR3 is 18 residues long. CDR1 and CDR2 (germline): DFQATT, SNEGSKA (reference sequence). V lost 0 bases and J lost 3; bases outside the gene matches: 13. CDR3 DNA, as far as it was read: TGCAGTGCTAGAGATAGCAGGGGGCGCGGGGGATATGGAAACACC. It is translated as CSARDSRGRGGYGNT. The entire CDR3 protein reads CSARDSRGRGGYGNTIYF.

As for this clone: Sequencing ends 3 residues short of the CDR3 end; the germline J gene provides the rest. V gene TRBV7-6 combines with J gene TRBJ1-1, with 7 bases aligning to TRBD1. The CDR3 consists of 14 residues. J lost 1 base, V lost 7 bases, and 6 bases had no gene match. CDR1 and CDR2 (germline): SGHVS, FNYEAQ. The CDR3 sequence: CASTSTGANTEAFF. The DNA read from the CDR3 is TGTGCCAGCACCTCTACAGGGGCGAACACTGAA.

As regards this clone: The missing CDR3 end, 3 residues past where the read stops, is filled in from the germline J gene. This rearrangement joins TRBV20-1 to TRBJ2-3, with a weak D call TRBD2 (7 bases). Trimming stripped 0 bases from V and 6 bases from J, with 16 bases between. The CDR3 covers 15 residues. Germline-derived CDR1 and CDR2 are DFQATT and SNEGSKA (reference sequence). CDR3: CSARDRRRGGDTQYF. CDR3 DNA, as far as it was read: TGCAGTGCTAGAGATCGTCGCAGGGGAGGGGATACG.

In regard to this clone: The read stops 3 residues short of the end of the CDR3; the missing end is completed from the germline J gene. The chain joins TRBV7-2 to TRBJ1-4; D may be TRBD1 (5 bases). This CDR3 is built from 15 residues. Germline V gene lookup returns CDR1 SGHTA and CDR2 FQGNSA. Deletions cut 5 bases from V and 4 bases from J, with 14 bases between. This CDR3 reads CASSEEQELNEKLFF. The part of the CDR3 DNA that was read is TGTGCCAGCAGCGAGGAACAGGAGCTTAATGAAAAA.

With respect to this clone: The DNA ends 3 residues before the CDR3 does, and the rest of the CDR3 is filled in from the germline J gene. The genes are TRBV7-3 and TRBJ1-1, with a weak D call TRBD1 (5 bases). This CDR3 is 14 amino acids long. Trimming shortened V by 5 bases and J by 2 bases, and 12 bases separated the two germline ends. CDR1 and CDR2 (germline): SGHTA, FQGTGA. The part of the CDR3 DNA that was read is TGTGCCAGCAGCATTGGACACGGAAACACTGAA. The encoded protein is CASSIGHGNTE. The whole CDR3 protein reads CASSIGHGNTEAFF.

Worth noting for this clone: The read falls 3 residues short of the CDR3 end, and the missing part is taken from the germline J gene. V is TRBV9 and J is TRBJ2-5; the match to TRBD2 covers 14 bases. This CDR3 contains 17 residues. V trimming: 4 bases; J trimming: 4 bases; junction bases outside the gene matches: 9. Germline-derived CDR1 and CDR2 are SGDLS and YYNGEE. This chain's CDR3 is CASSPGTSGGVLETQYF. The covered CDR3 bases are TGTGCCAGCAGCCCCGGGACTAGCGGGGGTGTGTTAGAGACC.

To note about this clone: The read ends 3 residues shy of where the CDR3 ends; the end is completed using the germline J gene. The rearrangement links TRBV28 to TRBJ2-4; D not resolved. From germline, CDR1 is MDHEN and CDR2 SYDVKM. Trimming took off 7 bases at V and 0 bases at J, with 10 bases between the two ends. The CDR3 loop spans 14 amino acids. This chain's CDR3 is CASNFGLAKNIQYF. The DNA read from the CDR3 is TGTGCCAGCAACTTTGGGCTAGCCAAAAACATT.

A remark on this clone: The sequence runs out 3 residues before the end of the CDR3; the remainder is reconstructed from the germline J gene. The V gene is TRBV19, the J gene TRBJ2-1; D may be TRBD1 (7 bases). The CDR3 spans 15 residues. The germline gives CDR1 LNHDA, CDR2 SQIVND (reference sequence). V was cut by 3 bases and J by 2 bases, with 11 bases left in between. This CDR3 is CASSIPRGAYNEQFF. The DNA read from the CDR3 is TGTGCCAGTAGTATCCCCAGGGGGGCCTACAATGAG.

Points on this clone: The read stops 3 residues short of the end of the CDR3; the missing end is completed from the germline J gene. The chain carries TRBV10-2 and TRBJ2-1, with D perhaps matching TRBD2 (6 bases). The CDR3 length is 15 residues. Germline-derived CDR1 and CDR2 are WSHSY and SAAADI. Trimming pared 4 bases from V and 1 base from J, leaving 11 bases between. This CDR3 reads CASSVKAGSYNEQFF. The covered CDR3 bases are TGCGCCAGCAGTGTGAAAGCGGGTTCCTACAATGAG.

In the case of this clone: The CDR3 end is not reached by the read, which stops 3 residues before it; the germline J gene fills it in. The chain has TRBV19 and TRBJ1-1; tentative D call: TRBD1 (6 bases). Germline CDR1 reads LNHDA; CDR2 reads SQIVND (reference sequence). The CDR3 sequence is 12 residues long. The CDR3 here is CASSIKGGEAFF. CDR3 DNA (partial): TGTGCCAGTAGTATAAAGGGGGGGGAA.

CDR3 sequence: CASSLESLYSEQYF. The CDR3 bases that were read are TGTGCCAGCAGCTTGGAAAGTTTGTATAGCGAG. The genes are TRBV5-4 and TRBJ2-7; no clear D gene. The read halts 3 residues ahead of the CDR3 end, with the missing end drawn from the germline J gene. CDR3 length: 14 amino acids. V lost 0 bases and J lost 6, with 13 bases in between. CDR1 and CDR2 from the germline V gene are SGHNT and YYREEE (reference sequence).

As concerns this clone: Read sequence stops 3 residues before the CDR3 end, and the germline J gene provides the missing end. V gene TRBV15 combines with J gene TRBJ2-4; weak D call: TRBD1 (6 bases). V lost 0 bases and J 1 base, leaving 19 bases between the germline ends. The germline gives CDR1 LNHNV, CDR2 YYDKDF (reference sequence). The CDR3 spans 19 residues. CDR3 bases read: TGTGCCACCAGCAGAGATTCAGGGGCCCTCGACGTGGCCAAAAACATT. It codes for CATSRDSGALDVAKNI. In full, the CDR3 is CATSRDSGALDVAKNIQYF.

Regarding this clone: The read ends 3 residues before the CDR3 terminus; that terminus is restored from the germline J gene. The rearrangement joins TRBV7-2 to TRBJ1-2; D uncertain. V lost 1 base and J 4 bases, leaving 10 bases between the germline ends. The CDR3 extends over 14 amino acids. Germline V gene data show CDR1 as SGHTA and CDR2 as FQGNSA. The covered CDR3 bases are TGTGCCAGCAGCTTAGATAAGGGTCGCTATGGC. It is translated as CASSLDKGRYG. The CDR3 in its entirety is CASSLDKGRYGYTF.

Turning to this clone: From the germline J gene comes the end of the CDR3, since the read stops 3 residues before it. The V and J genes are TRBV7-9 and TRBJ1-1; 8 bases agree with TRBD1. The trim removed 5 bases at V and 7 bases at J, leaving 9 bases unmatched. Germline CDR1 reads SEHNR; CDR2 reads FQNEAQ (reference sequence). This CDR3 is built from 14 residues. The CDR3 protein is CASSPPDRAVEAFF. The sequenced part of the CDR3 DNA is TGTGCCAGCAGCCCCCCGGACAGGGCAGTTGAA.

Worth noting for this clone: The CDR3 end falls 3 residues outside the read, so it is completed with the germline J gene. This sequence joins TRBV28 and TRBJ2-7; 11 nucleotides match TRBD2. There are 13 residues in the CDR3. V trimming: 11 bases; J trimming: 6 bases; junction bases outside the gene matches: 9. From germline, CDR1 is MDHEN and CDR2 SYDVKM. The CDR3 loop is CACSSGGLFEQYF. Partial CDR3 DNA: TGTGCCTGCTCTAGCGGGGGGCTCTTCGAG.

A remark on this clone: The CDR3 extends 3 residues past the end of the read, so its final part is completed from the germline J gene. The chain recombines TRBV20-1 with TRBJ2-2; D remains ambiguous. The V end was cut by 5 bases, the J end by 6 bases, with 16 bases between. Germline V gene data show CDR1 as DFQATT and CDR2 as SNEGSKA (reference sequence). The CDR3 length is 14 residues. CDR3 region: CSAEPDSRSGELFF. Incomplete CDR3 DNA: TGCAGTGCTGAGCCCGACTCACGGTCCGGGGAG.

For this clone: The CDR3 goes on 3 residues after the read ends, and that part is filled in from the germline J gene. The chain recombines TRBV5-1 with TRBJ1-5; D perhaps matches TRBD1 (5 bases). Trimming removed 2 bases at V and 0 bases at J, with 9 bases between. Germline CDR1 is SGHRS and CDR2 is YFSETQ. This CDR3 contains 15 residues. Here the CDR3 reads CASSFGGSSNQPQHF. The sequenced part of the CDR3 DNA is TGCGCCAGCAGCTTTGGGGGGAGTAGCAATCAGCCC.

On this clone: The read gets to within 3 residues of the CDR3 end, and the germline J gene fills in the rest. The rearrangement links TRBV10-1 to TRBJ2-3, with unresolved D. Germline V gene lookup returns CDR1 WNHNN and CDR2 SYGVQD (reference sequence). The V end was cut by 3 bases, the J end by 1 base, with 8 bases between. The CDR3 runs to 14 residues. Here the CDR3 reads CASSDHSGTDTQYF. The CDR3 DNA, read in part, is TGCGCCAGCAGTGACCATTCGGGCACAGATACG.

CDR3 loop: CAWSVRTGGRYGYTF. Incomplete CDR3 DNA: TGTGCCTGGAGCGTCAGGACAGGGGGTCGCTATGGC. The chain recombines TRBV30 with TRBJ1-2; TRBD1 matches at 10 bases. The read falls 3 residues short of the CDR3 end, and the missing part is taken from the germline J gene. The germline V gene has CDR1 GTSNPN and CDR2 SVGIG (reference sequence). V shed 3 bases, J shed 4 bases, and the junction held 8 bases outside the gene matches. CDR3 size: 15 residues.

A remark on this clone: With the read ending 3 residues before the CDR3 end, the germline J gene is used to fill in that end. The chain has TRBV11-2 and TRBJ2-7; TRBD1 is a possible D gene (5 bases). The length of the CDR3 is 15 residues. CDR1 and CDR2 (germline): SGHAT, FQNNGV. Trimming cost V 1 base and J 2 bases, with 12 bases left between them. CDR3 DNA (partial): TGTGCCAGCAGCTTAGTTGGTGGCAGGGCCTACGAG. Translation: CASSLVGGRAYE. The whole CDR3 sequence is CASSLVGGRAYEQYF.

Worth noting for this clone: Read sequence stops 3 residues before the CDR3 end, and the germline J gene provides the missing end. The rearrangement links TRBV20-1 to TRBJ2-1, with 10 bases aligning to TRBD2. The V gene end was trimmed by 0 bases and the J gene end by 3 bases; junction bases not matched to a gene: 2. Germline lookup yields CDR1 DFQATT and CDR2 SNEGSKA (reference sequence). The CDR3 length is 15 residues. This CDR3 is CSARDERGGYNEQFF. The CDR3 bases that were read are TGCAGTGCTAGAGATGAGCGGGGGGGCTACAATGAG.

Remarks on this clone: The read terminates 3 residues ahead of where the CDR3 ends, so the germline J gene completes it. The chain links TRBV5-1 to TRBJ1-1; 8 bases map to TRBD1. CDR3 length equals 17 residues. V gave up 3 bases and J gave up 4 bases; unmatched junction bases: 14. CDR1 and CDR2 (germline): SGHRS, YFSETQ. The CDR3 here is CASSSGGRTGLATEAFF. The sequenced part of the CDR3 DNA is TGCGCCAGCAGCTCCGGGGGAAGGACAGGGTTGGCCACTGAA.

Comments on this clone: Sequencing ends 3 residues short of the CDR3 end; the germline J gene provides the rest. V usage is TRBV11-2 and J usage is TRBJ1-1; a weak D match, TRBD1 (6 bases). Trimming took off 2 bases at V and 0 bases at J, with 10 bases between the two ends. The CDR3 is made up of 15 amino acids. Germline CDR1 is SGHAT and CDR2 is FQNNGV. The CDR3 bases that were read are TGTGCCAGCAGCTTATTAGGACAGTTGAACACTGAA. Translating it yields CASSLLGQLNTE. The CDR3, in full, reads CASSLLGQLNTEAFF.

Turning to this clone: Read data end 3 residues before the CDR3 end; the end is taken from the germline J gene. This chain joins TRBV4-1 and TRBJ2-7; D is tentatively TRBD1 or TRBD2 (6 bases each). The CDR3 runs to 13 residues. Deletions cut 3 bases from V and 3 bases from J, with 9 bases between. In germline, CDR1 is MGHRA, CDR2 YSYEKL. CDR3: CASSQRDNYEQYF. The part of the CDR3 DNA that was read is TGCGCCAGCAGCCAGCGGGACAACTACGAG.

Points on this clone: The read terminates 3 residues ahead of where the CDR3 ends, so the germline J gene completes it. The rearrangement uses TRBV15 and TRBJ1-4; TRBD1 matches at 11 bases. J lost 5 bases, V lost 5 bases, and 1 base had no gene match. CDR1 LNHNV and CDR2 YYDKDF come from the germline V gene (reference sequence). The CDR3 is 14 amino acids. CDR3 loop: CATSGDRGNEKLFF. Incomplete CDR3 DNA: TGTGCCACCAGCGGGGACAGGGGGAATGAAAAA.

The sequenced part of the CDR3 DNA is TGTGCCAGCAGCTTAGGACAGGGGGAAAACTATGGC. It translates to CASSLGQGENYG. In full, the CDR3 reads CASSLGQGENYGYTF. The chain has TRBV7-6 and TRBJ1-2; 9 nucleotides match TRBD1. The missing CDR3 end, 3 residues past where the read stops, is filled in from the germline J gene. Germline-derived CDR1 and CDR2 are SGHVS and FNYEAQ. The junction had 2 bases not matched to a gene; V was cut back by 1 base and J by 2 bases. CDR3 length: 15 residues.

Details on this clone: Sequencing ends 3 residues short of the CDR3 end; the germline J gene provides the rest. V usage is TRBV29-1 and J usage is TRBJ1-1; TRBD1 aligns across 7 bases. V gave up 4 bases and J gave up 4 bases; unmatched junction bases: 9. CDR3 length equals 14 residues. Germline lookup yields CDR1 SQVTM and CDR2 ANQGSEA. Partial CDR3 DNA: TGCAGCGTTGCGACAGGGCCTAAATTCACTGAA. Its protein product is CSVATGPKFTE. The whole CDR3 sequence reads CSVATGPKFTEAFF.

On this clone: The read halts 3 residues ahead of the CDR3 end, with the missing end drawn from the germline J gene. J is TRBJ2-7 and V is TRBV30; TRBD1 matches 9 bases. The CDR3 extends over 14 amino acids. Germline values: CDR1 GTSNPN, CDR2 SVGIG (reference sequence). Trimming cost V 1 base and J 4 bases; bases outside gene matches: 5. The sequenced part of the CDR3 DNA is TGTGCCTGGAGTGGGACAGGGGAAGGGTACGAG. Residues: CAWSGTGEGYE. The full-length CDR3 reads as CAWSGTGEGYEQYF.

With respect to this clone: The CDR3 end falls 3 residues outside the read, so it is completed with the germline J gene. The genes are TRBV30 and TRBJ2-7; D gene ambiguous. CDR3 length equals 11 residues. Trimming left V 8 bases short and J 4 bases short, with 12 bases between. The germline V gene encodes CDR1 GTSNPN and CDR2 SVGIG (reference sequence). The sequenced CDR3 bases are TGTGCCGTAGCCCTCGGTTACGAG. Translated, it gives CAVALGYE. Given in full, the CDR3 is CAVALGYEQYF.

With regard to this clone: The CDR3 end lies 3 residues beyond the end of the read and is filled in from the germline J gene. The chain combines TRBV5-4 with TRBJ2-1; 8 positions agree with TRBD2. The germline V gene encodes CDR1 SGHNT and CDR2 YYREEE (reference sequence). The length of the CDR3 is 15 residues. The trim removed 1 base at V and 5 bases at J, leaving 5 bases unmatched. The sequenced CDR3 bases are TGTGCCAGCAGCTTGCTTCTAGCGGGTAACAATGAG. Translated, it gives CASSLLLAGNNE. The full CDR3 sequence reads CASSLLLAGNNEQFF.

The CDR3 loop is CASSPSGLVTYEQYF. The sequenced part of the CDR3 DNA is TGTGCCAGCTCACCATCGGGACTAGTCACCTACGAG. V is TRBV18 and J is TRBJ2-7; 8 nucleotides match TRBD2. The read finishes 3 residues shy of the CDR3 end, and the germline J gene is used to complete it. Trimming at V came to 2 bases and at J to 2 bases, leaving 5 bases not matched to a gene. Germline loops: CDR1 KGHSH, CDR2 LQKENI. The CDR3 totals 15 residues.